Listed below are T cell receptor beta chains from one sample, sequenced in a study of Graves' ophthalmopathy and Graves' hyperthyroidism. TCRdb reprocessed the multiplex PCR reads with MiXCR, giving one entry per CDR3 protein. The data show roughly 400,000 distinct CDR3 sequences, with roughly 15% seen just once and roughly 7% held by the top ten. The sequencing input was peripheral blood. Receptors originate from a woman under 30 with stable Graves' hyperthyroidism. CDR3s include the opening cysteine and the closing phenylalanine or tryptophan. The order of the fields is V gene, D gene, J gene, clone size, CDR3 DNA, CDR3 protein. D genes are given only for firm matches. Not every row has a clone size; where given, it reads once, few, many or a size class.

v_gene: TRBV7-6; d_gene: .; j_gene: TRBJ2-6; abundance: many; CDR3nt: TGTGCCAGCTCTAGGGGGGCTGCTGGGGCCAACGTCCTGACTTTC; CDR3aa: CASSRGAAGANVLTF
v_gene: TRBV5-1; d_gene: .; j_gene: TRBJ2-4; abundance: .; CDR3nt: TGCGCCAGCAGCTTGGAATCGGAAGCCTGGGACATTCAGTACTTC; CDR3aa: CASSLESEAWDIQYF
v_gene: TRBV11-3; d_gene: .; j_gene: TRBJ1-2; abundance: many; CDR3nt: TGTGCCAGCAGCTCTCGGACAACGGCTAGTGGCTACACCTTC; CDR3aa: CASSSRTTASGYTF
v_gene: TRBV6-2/TRBV6-3; d_gene: .; j_gene: TRBJ1-5; abundance: many; CDR3nt: TGTGCCAGCAGTTACAGTGGGGGACTAGCAATCCAGCCCCAGCATTTT; CDR3aa: CASSYSGGLAIQPQHF
v_gene: TRBV6-4; d_gene: TRBD1; j_gene: TRBJ1-1; abundance: many; CDR3nt: TGTGCCAGCAGTGACCGGGACAGGGAAGGGATCCATCCTCCTTCGAACACTGAAGCTTTCTTT; CDR3aa: CASSDRDREGIHPPSNTEAFF
v_gene: TRBV11-1; d_gene: .; j_gene: TRBJ2-2; abundance: few; CDR3nt: TGTGCCAGCAGCTCAATACTAAGGACGTCGAACACCGGGGAGCTGTTTTTT; CDR3aa: CASSSILRTSNTGELFF
v_gene: TRBV5-1; d_gene: TRBD1; j_gene: TRBJ1-1; abundance: .; CDR3nt: TGCGCCAGCAGCTTGAGTCCAGGACAGGGAAGAGATGCTTTCTTT; CDR3aa: CASSLSPGQGRDAFF
v_gene: TRBV12-3/TRBV12-4; d_gene: .; j_gene: TRBJ2-5; abundance: many; CDR3nt: TGTGCCAGCAGTTTATGGGGGGAGACCCAGTACTTC; CDR3aa: CASSLWGETQYF
v_gene: TRBV10-3; d_gene: TRBD1; j_gene: TRBJ2-7; abundance: .; CDR3nt: TGTGCCATCAAGGTGGGACAGGGGTCACTATCAGACGAGCAGTACTTC; CDR3aa: CAIKVGQGSLSDEQYF
v_gene: TRBV29-1; d_gene: .; j_gene: TRBJ2-7; abundance: many; CDR3nt: TGCAGCGTTGAAGTAGGGGATCCCATCGAGCAGTACTTC; CDR3aa: CSVEVGDPIEQYF
v_gene: TRBV19; d_gene: .; j_gene: TRBJ2-5; abundance: many; CDR3nt: TGTGCCAGTAGTATTCGCTCCCGAACTCGACGGACTCAAGAGACCCAGTACTTC; CDR3aa: CASSIRSRTRRTQETQYF
v_gene: TRBV7-8; d_gene: TRBD2; j_gene: TRBJ2-3; abundance: few; CDR3nt: TGTGCCAGCAGCTTAGCGCGCCTAGCGGGTAGCACAGATACGCAGTATTTT; CDR3aa: CASSLARLAGSTDTQYF
v_gene: TRBV7-9; d_gene: TRBD1; j_gene: TRBJ2-5; abundance: .; CDR3nt: TGTGCCAGCGGATCGCTCCGACAGGGAAAAGGAGAGACCCAGTACTTC; CDR3aa: CASGSLRQGKGETQYF
v_gene: TRBV15; d_gene: TRBD1; j_gene: TRBJ1-2; abundance: many; CDR3nt: TGTGCCACCAGCGGCGACAGGGGCGGGGATGGCTACACCTTC; CDR3aa: CATSGDRGGDGYTF
v_gene: TRBV7-9; d_gene: .; j_gene: TRBJ2-5; abundance: many; CDR3nt: TGTGCCAGCAGCTTAGAGTGGGAGACCCAGTACTTC; CDR3aa: CASSLEWETQYF
v_gene: TRBV19; d_gene: .; j_gene: TRBJ1-5; abundance: many; CDR3nt: TGTGCCAGTAGTACCCCCGGGACCCCCAATCAGCCCCAGCATTTT; CDR3aa: CASSTPGTPNQPQHF